This T cell receptor beta chain appears in the sequencing data of a study of shared clonotypes between healthy human individuals. Study-wide findings and caveats: Genetic and exposure-history diversity was limited by the small donor number.

Around 90 million PBMCs served as the genomic DNA source for unsorted samples. Researchers ran the assay at a deep level. Method: immunoSEQ multiplex PCR; TCRdb's copy keeps in-frame clones and lacks some. This repertoire shows fewer than 650,000 clones, 70% to 80% found once; its top ten account for 12%. Turning to this clone: Its antigen remains unidentified.

The CDR3 runs 15 residues. Per germline, CDR1 SGHTA and CDR2 FQGTGA. Unmatched junction bases numbered 4, after V lost 6 bases and J lost 1 base. The sample was PBMCs. This sequence was found in a woman aged 40 to 50 in good health. Some clones in this sample may be carry-over from other donors' samples. The rearrangement uses TRBV7-3 and TRBJ2-1, with 9 nucleotides matching TRBD2. The CDR3 coding sequence is TGTGCCAGCAGTAAGACTAGCGGTTCCTACAATGAGCAGTTCTTC. It translates to CASSKTSGSYNEQFF.